The 9 T cell receptor beta chains below all came from one sample that was sequenced in a study of cytomegalovirus exposure and HLA in healthy donors. The primer mix had 60 Vbeta and 13 Jbeta primers. The protocol was immunoSEQ multiplex PCR, while the TCRdb copy is restricted to in-frame clones and leaves out a portion. The top ten hold 5.5% to 7.5% of the sample, which has 200,000 or so clones, approximately 85% seen once. Sample: PBMCs. Receptor source: a woman aged 45-65 years in good health and CMV-seropositive.

The chain uses TRBV4-1 and TRBJ1-2; D is possibly TRBD1 (6 bases). There are 15 residues in the CDR3. Germline assignment: CDR1 MGHRA and CDR2 YSYEKL. Trimming pared 1 base from V and 5 bases from J, leaving 14 bases between. Here the CDR3 reads CASSQVATGYYGYTF. Here the CDR3 DNA reads TGCGCCAGCAGCCAAGTAGCGACAGGATATTATGGCTACACCTTC.

V is TRBV28 and J is TRBJ2-1; 7 bases match TRBD2. Germline CDR1 reads MDHEN; CDR2 reads SYDVKM. Germline trimming cut 5 bases from V and 0 bases from J; bases unmatched to any gene: 4. The length of the CDR3 is 15 residues. CDR3: CASSAGVVSYNEQFF. The DNA of the CDR3 is TGTGCCAGCAGTGCGGGGGTGGTCTCCTACAATGAGCAGTTCTTC.

V gene TRBV12-5 combines with J gene TRBJ2-1; D may be TRBD2 (5 bases). The CDR3 totals 12 residues. In germline, CDR1 is LGHNT, CDR2 FRNRAP. V dropped 4 bases and J dropped 7 bases, with 8 bases sitting between them. The CDR3 sequence: CASGSGWNEQFF. The CDR3 nucleotides are TGTGCTAGTGGTTCGGGATGGAATGAGCAGTTCTTC.

The chain couples TRBV15 to TRBJ2-1; TRBD1 matches at 7 bases. Germline assignment: CDR1 LNHNV and CDR2 YYDKDF (reference sequence). This CDR3 has 14 residues. V trimming: 9 bases; J trimming: 5 bases; junction bases outside the gene matches: 10. This CDR3 reads CATAATGVHNEQFF. The CDR3 coding sequence is TGTGCCACTGCCGCCACAGGGGTCCACAATGAGCAGTTCTTC. The full variable domain, rest sourced from reference TRBV15 and TRBJ2-1, is DAMVIQNPRYQVTQFGKPVTLSCSQTLNHNVMYWYQQKSSQAPKLLFHYYDKDFNNEADTPDNFQSRRPNTSFCFLDIRSPGLGDTAMYLCATAATGVHNEQFFGPGTRLTVL.

There are a few counts of this clone. V and J are TRBV12-5 and TRBJ2-3, with TRBD1 as a possible D gene (5 bases). Germline V gene data show CDR1 as LGHNT and CDR2 as FRNRAP. The CDR3 loop spans 14 amino acids. Trimming shortened V by 6 bases and J by 5 bases, and 15 bases separated the two germline ends. CDR3 bases: TGTGCTAGTGGAAAGACAGCTGTGAGAGATACGCAGTATTTT. Translated, it gives CASGKTAVRDTQYF. Supplemented by reference TRBV12-5 and TRBJ2-3, the full variable domain reads DARVTQTPRHKVTEMGQEVTMRCQPILGHNTVFWYRQTMMQGLELLAYFRNRAPLDDSGMPKDRFSAEMPDATLATLKIQPSEPRDSAVYFCASGKTAVRDTQYFGPGTRLTVL.

The rearrangement links TRBV29-1 to TRBJ2-1, with unresolved D. CDR1 and CDR2 (germline): SQVTM, ANQGSEA. The V end lost 7 bases, the J end lost 9 bases, and 10 bases lay between the germline ends. CDR3 size: 10 residues. CDR3: CSAEHSEQFF. CDR3 nucleotide sequence: TGCAGCGCGGAGCACTCTGAGCAGTTCTTC.

The rearrangement joins TRBV27 to TRBJ2-7; TRBD2 is a possible D gene (6 bases). Germline assignment: CDR1 MNHEY and CDR2 SMNVEV (reference sequence). Trimming left V 5 bases short and J 3 bases short, with 11 bases between. This CDR3 comprises 13 residues. The CDR3 region is CASSNSGFYEQYF. CDR3 sequence (DNA): TGTGCCAGCAGTAATAGCGGATTCTACGAGCAGTACTTC.

The chain couples TRBV2 to TRBJ2-1; TRBD2 agrees at 12 bases. V dropped 4 bases and J dropped 5; count of bases not matched to a gene: 3. CDR1 and CDR2 (germline): SNHLY, FYNNEI. The CDR3 extends over 15 amino acids. This CDR3 reads CASSARTSGNNEQFF. DNA of the CDR3: TGTGCCAGCAGTGCAAGGACTAGCGGGAACAATGAGCAGTTCTTC. Combining the CDR3 with reference TRBV2 and TRBJ2-1 gives the whole variable domain EPEVTQTPSHQVTQMGQEVILRCVPISNHLYFYWYRQILGQKVEFLVSFYNNEISEKSEIFDDQFSVERPDGSNFTLKIRSTKLEDSAMYFCASSARTSGNNEQFFGPGTRLTVL.

The chain carries TRBV6-5 and TRBJ1-1; D is undetermined. Germline CDR1 MNHEY, CDR2 SVGAGI. The V gene lost 2 bases and the J gene lost 7 bases, with 11 bases spanning the gap. The CDR3 contains 13 residues. In DNA form, the CDR3 reads TGTGCCAGCAGTTACCCGGATGGAGGTGAAGCTTTCTTT. It is translated as CASSYPDGGEAFF.